This TCR beta chain was sequenced for a study of blood T cell repertoires in COVID-19. The germline V gene has CDR1 SNHLY and CDR2 FYNNEI. J lost 2 bases, V lost 7 bases, and 7 bases had no gene match. The CDR3 sequence is 16 residues long. As handled by the study authors: Amplified reference gene primers provided the basis for estimating nucleated cell counts. This table comes from immunoSEQ multiplex PCR, and its TCRdb copy is limited to in-frame clones, with some not included. Clone size and the V and J calls come from that table; the DNA yielded D and trimming. This sample has 200,000 to 300,000 clones, with around 84% found just once.

What was sequenced was peripheral blood. The V gene is TRBV2, the J gene TRBJ2-3, with 12 bases identical to TRBD2. The TCR was taken from a man in his fifties or sixties with acute or convalescent COVID-19. For the CDR3, the DNA is TGTGCCAGCAAGGAAGGACTAGCGGGATCCACAGATACGCAGTATTTT. Protein sequence: CASKEGLAGSTDTQYF.